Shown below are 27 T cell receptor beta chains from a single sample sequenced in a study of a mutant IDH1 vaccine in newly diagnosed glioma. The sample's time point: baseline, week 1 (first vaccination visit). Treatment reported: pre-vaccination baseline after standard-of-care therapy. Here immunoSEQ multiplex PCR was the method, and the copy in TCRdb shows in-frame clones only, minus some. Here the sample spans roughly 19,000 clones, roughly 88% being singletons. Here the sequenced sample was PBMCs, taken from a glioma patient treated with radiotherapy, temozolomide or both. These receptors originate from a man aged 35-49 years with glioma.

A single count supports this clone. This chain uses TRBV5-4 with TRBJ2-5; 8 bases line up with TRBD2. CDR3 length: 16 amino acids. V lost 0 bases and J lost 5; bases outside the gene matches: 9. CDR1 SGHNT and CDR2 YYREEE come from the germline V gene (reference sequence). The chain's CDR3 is CASSLDLAGGRETQYF. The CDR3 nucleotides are TGTGCCAGCAGCTTGGACCTAGCGGGTGGACGGGAGACCCAGTACTTC.

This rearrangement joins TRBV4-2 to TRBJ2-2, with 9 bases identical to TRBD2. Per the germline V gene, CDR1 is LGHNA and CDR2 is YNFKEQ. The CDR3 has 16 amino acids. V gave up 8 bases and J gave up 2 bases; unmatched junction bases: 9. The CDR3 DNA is TGTGCCAGCCGCATCTCAGCGGGGGGCAACACCGGGGAGCTGTTTTTT. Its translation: CASRISAGGNTGELFF.

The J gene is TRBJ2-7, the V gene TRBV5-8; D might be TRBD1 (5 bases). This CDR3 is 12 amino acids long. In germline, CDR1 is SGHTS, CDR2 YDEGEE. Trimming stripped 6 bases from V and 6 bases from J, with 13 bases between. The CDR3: CASNLPGREQYV. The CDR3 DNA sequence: TGTGCCAGCAATCTTCCAGGGCGCGAGCAGTACGTC.

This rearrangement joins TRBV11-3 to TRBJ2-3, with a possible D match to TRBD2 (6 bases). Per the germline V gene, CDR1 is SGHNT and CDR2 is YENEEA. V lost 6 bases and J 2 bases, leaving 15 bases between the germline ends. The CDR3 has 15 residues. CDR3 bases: TGTGCCAGCAGTCGGACTAATTTGATCACAGATACGCAGTATTTT. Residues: CASSRTNLITDTQYF.

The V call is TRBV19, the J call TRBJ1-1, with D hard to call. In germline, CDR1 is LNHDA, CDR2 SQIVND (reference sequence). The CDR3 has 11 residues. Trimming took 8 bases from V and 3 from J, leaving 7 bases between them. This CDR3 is CASLAYTEAFF. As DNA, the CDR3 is TGTGCCAGTCTGGCGTACACTGAAGCTTTCTTT.

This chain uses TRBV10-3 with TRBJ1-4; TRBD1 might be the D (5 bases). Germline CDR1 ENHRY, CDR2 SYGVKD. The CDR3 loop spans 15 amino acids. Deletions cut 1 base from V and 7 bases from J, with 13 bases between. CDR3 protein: CAISEWGQVGEKLFF. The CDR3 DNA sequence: TGTGCCATCAGTGAGTGGGGCCAGGTGGGTGAAAAACTGTTTTTT.

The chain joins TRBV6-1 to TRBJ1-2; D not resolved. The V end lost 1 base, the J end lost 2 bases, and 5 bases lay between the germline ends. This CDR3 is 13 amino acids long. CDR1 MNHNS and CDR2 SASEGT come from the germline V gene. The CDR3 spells CASSEGPNYGYTF. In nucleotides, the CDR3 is TGTGCCAGCAGTGAAGGGCCGAACTATGGCTACACCTTC.

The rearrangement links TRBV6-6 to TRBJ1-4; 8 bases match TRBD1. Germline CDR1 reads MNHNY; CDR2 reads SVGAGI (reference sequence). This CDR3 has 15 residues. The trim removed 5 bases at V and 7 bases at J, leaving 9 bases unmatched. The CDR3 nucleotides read TGTGCCAGCAGTCAGGAGACAGGGGTTGGTGAAAAACTGTTTTTT. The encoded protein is CASSQETGVGEKLFF.

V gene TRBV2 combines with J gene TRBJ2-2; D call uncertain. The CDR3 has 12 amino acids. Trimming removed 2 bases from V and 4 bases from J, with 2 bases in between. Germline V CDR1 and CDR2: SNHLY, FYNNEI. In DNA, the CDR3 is TGTGCCAGCAGTGAAACCACCGGGGAGCTGTTTTTT. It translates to CASSETTGELFF.

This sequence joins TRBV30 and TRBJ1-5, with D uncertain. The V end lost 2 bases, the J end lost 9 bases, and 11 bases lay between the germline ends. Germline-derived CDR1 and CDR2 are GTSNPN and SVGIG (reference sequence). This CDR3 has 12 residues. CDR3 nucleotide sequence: TGTGCCTGGAGTACACGGTTTTCGCCCCAGCATTTT. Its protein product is CAWSTRFSPQHF.

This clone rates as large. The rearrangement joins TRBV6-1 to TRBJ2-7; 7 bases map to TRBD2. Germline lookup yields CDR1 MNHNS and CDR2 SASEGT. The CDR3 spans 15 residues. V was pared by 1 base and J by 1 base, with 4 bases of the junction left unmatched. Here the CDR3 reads CASSEEASGSYEQYF. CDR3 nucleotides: TGTGCCAGCAGTGAAGAGGCTAGCGGTTCCTACGAGCAGTACTTC.

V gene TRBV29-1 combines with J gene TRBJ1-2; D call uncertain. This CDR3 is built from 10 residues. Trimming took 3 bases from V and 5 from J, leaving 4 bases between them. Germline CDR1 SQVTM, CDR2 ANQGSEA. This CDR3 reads CSVDSYGYTF. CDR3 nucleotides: TGCAGCGTTGACAGTTATGGCTACACCTTC.

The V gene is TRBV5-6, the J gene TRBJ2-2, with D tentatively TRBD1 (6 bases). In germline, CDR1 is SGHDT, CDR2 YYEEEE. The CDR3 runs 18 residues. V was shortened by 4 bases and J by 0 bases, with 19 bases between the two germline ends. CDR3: CASSVENREASNTGELFF. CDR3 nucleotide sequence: TGTGCCAGCAGCGTTGAGAACAGGGAAGCCTCGAACACCGGGGAGCTGTTTTTT.

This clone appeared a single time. CDR3 residues: CASSHGTGADEQYV. The DNA of the CDR3 is TGCGCCAGCAGCCATGGGACAGGGGCAGACGAGCAGTACGTC. The J gene is TRBJ2-7, the V gene TRBV4-1; 10 bases match TRBD1. The V and J ends lost 3 bases and 5 bases, in that order; junction bases with no gene match: 4. Per the germline V gene, CDR1 is MGHRA and CDR2 is YSYEKL. The CDR3 has 14 amino acids.

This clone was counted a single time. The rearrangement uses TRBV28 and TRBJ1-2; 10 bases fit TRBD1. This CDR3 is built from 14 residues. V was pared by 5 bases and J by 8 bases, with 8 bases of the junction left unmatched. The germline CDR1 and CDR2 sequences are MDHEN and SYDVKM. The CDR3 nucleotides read TGTGCCAGCAGTCCGTCCCGGGACAGGGGAGGCTACACCTTC. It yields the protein CASSPSRDRGGYTF.

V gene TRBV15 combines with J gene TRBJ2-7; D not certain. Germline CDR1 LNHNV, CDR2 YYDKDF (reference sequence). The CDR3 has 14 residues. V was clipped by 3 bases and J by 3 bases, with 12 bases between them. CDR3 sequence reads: CATSRTFDDYEQYF. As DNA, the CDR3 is TGTGCCACCAGCAGGACTTTTGACGACTACGAGCAGTACTTC.

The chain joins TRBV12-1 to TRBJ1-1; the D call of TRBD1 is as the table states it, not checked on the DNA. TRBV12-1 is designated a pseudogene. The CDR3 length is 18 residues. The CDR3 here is CASSPASETASMNTEAFF. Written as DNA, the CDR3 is TGTGCCAGCAGCCCGGCTTCAGAGACAGCGAGCATGAACACTGAAGCTTTCTTT.

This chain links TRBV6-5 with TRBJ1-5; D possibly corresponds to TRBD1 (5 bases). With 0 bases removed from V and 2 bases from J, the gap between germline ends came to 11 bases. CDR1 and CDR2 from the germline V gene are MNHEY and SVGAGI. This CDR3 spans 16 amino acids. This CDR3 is CASSYSAGGGNQPQHF. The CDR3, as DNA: TGTGCCAGCAGTTACTCTGCCGGGGGTGGCAATCAGCCCCAGCATTTT.

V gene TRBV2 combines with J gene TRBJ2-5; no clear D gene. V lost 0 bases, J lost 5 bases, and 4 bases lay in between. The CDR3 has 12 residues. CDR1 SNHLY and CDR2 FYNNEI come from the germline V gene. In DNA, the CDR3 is TGTGCCAGCAGTGAAGCGAGGGAGACCCAGTACTTC. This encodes CASSEARETQYF.

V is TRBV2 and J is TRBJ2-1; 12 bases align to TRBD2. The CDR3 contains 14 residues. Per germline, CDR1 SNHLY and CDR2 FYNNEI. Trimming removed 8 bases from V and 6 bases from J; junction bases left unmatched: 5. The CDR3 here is CASVRLAGANEQFF. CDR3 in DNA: TGTGCCAGCGTAAGACTAGCGGGAGCCAATGAGCAGTTCTTC.

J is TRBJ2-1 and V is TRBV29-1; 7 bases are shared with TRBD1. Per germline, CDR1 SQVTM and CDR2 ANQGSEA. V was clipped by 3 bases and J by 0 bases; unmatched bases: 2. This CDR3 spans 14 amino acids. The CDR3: CSVDRDSSYNEQFF. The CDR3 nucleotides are TGCAGCGTTGATAGGGACAGCTCCTACAATGAGCAGTTCTTC.

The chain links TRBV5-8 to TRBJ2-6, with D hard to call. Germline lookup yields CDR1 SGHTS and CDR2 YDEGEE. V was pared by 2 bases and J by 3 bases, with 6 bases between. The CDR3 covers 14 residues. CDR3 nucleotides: TGTGCCAGCAGCTTCAAACGTGGGGCCAACGTCCTGACTTTC. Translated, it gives CASSFKRGANVLTF.

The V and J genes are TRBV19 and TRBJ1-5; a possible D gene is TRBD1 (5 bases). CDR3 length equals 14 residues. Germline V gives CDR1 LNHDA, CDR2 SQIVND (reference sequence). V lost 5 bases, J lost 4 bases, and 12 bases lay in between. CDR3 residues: CASSDSTPNQPQHF. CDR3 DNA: TGTGCCAGTAGTGACAGTACTCCTAATCAGCCCCAGCATTTT.

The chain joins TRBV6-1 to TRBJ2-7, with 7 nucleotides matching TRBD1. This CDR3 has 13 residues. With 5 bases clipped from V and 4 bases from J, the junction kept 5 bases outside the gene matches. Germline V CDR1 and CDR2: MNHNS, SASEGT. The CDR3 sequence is CASSSYRGYEQYV. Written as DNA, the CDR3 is TGTGCCAGCAGTTCCTACAGGGGATACGAGCAGTACGTC.

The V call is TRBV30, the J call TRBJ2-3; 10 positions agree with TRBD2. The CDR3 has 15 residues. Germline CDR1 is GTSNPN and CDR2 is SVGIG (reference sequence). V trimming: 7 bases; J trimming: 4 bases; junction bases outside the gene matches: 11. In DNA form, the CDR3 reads TGTGCCTTAAGTAGACTAGCGGGTCGTCCAGATACGCAGTATTTT. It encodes CALSRLAGRPDTQYF.

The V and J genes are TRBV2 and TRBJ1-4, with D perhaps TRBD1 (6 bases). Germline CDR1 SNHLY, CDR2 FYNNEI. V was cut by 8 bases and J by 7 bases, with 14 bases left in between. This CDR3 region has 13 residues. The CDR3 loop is CASSNRVREKLFF. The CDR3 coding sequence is TGTGCCAGCTCGAACAGGGTCCGTGAAAAACTGTTTTTT.

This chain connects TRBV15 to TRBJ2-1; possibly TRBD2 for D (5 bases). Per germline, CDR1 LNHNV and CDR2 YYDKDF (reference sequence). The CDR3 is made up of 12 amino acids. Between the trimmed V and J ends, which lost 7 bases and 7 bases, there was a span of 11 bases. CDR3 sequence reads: CATTKRGNEQFF. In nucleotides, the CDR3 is TGTGCCACCACTAAGAGAGGGAATGAGCAGTTCTTC.